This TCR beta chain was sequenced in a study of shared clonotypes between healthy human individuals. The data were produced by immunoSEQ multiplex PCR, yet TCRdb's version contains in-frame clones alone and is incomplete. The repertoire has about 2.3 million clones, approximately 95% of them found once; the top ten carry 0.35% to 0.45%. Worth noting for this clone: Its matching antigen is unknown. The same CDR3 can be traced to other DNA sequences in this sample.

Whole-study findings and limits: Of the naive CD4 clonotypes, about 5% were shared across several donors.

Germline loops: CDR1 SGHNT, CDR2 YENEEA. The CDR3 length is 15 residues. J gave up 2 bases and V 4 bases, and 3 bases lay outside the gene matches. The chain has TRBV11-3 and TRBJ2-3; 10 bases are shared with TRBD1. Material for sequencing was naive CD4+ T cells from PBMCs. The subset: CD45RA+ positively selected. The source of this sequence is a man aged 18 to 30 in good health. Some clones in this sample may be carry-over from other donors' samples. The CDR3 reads CASSSGTGATDTQYF. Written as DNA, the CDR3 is TGTGCCAGCAGCTCAGGGACAGGGGCCACAGATACGCAGTATTTT.